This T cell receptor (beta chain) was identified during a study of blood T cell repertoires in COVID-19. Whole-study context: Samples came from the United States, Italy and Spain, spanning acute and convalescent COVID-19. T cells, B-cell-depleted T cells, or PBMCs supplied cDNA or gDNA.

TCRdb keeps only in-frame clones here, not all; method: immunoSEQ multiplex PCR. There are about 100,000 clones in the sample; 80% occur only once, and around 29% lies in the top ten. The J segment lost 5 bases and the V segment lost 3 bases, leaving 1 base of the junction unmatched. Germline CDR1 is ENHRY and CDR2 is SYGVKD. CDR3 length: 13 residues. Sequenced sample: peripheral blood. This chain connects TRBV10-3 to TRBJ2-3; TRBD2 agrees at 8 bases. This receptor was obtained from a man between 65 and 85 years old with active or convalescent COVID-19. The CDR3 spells CAISDGGVDTQYF. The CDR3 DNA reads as TGTGCCATCAGTGACGGGGGGGTAGATACGCAGTATTTT.